Listed here is a single TCR beta chain. TCRdb's copy holds only in-frame clones and misses some; the assay was immunoSEQ multiplex PCR. The table has some 150,000 clones, approximately 87% seen once; the top ten hold approximately 1.2%. This entry comes from a study of blood T cell repertoires in COVID-19. About the research overall: PBMCs, B-cell-depleted T cells, or T cells provided the cDNA or gDNA that made up the material.

The CDR3 has 14 amino acids. In germline, CDR1 is MDHEN, CDR2 SYDVKM. V dropped 4 bases and J dropped 9; count of bases not matched to a gene: 6. The origin of this receptor is a woman aged 25 to 39 with acute COVID-19. Material for sequencing was PBMCs or T cells enriched from blood (not recorded which). This chain joins TRBV28 and TRBJ1-4, with 9 bases identical to TRBD1. This chain's CDR3 is CASSSPGQGQKLFF. For the CDR3, the DNA is TGTGCCAGCAGTTCCCCCGGACAGGGGCAAAAACTGTTTTTT.